These 26 T cell receptor beta chains were sequenced from one sample in a study of T-cell reconstitution after alpha-beta-depleted transplantation in children. Preparation of the TCRbeta library used unique molecular identifiers. TCRdb analysed the PCR reads with MiXCR anew, one entry per CDR3 protein. The sample contains some 440,000 distinct CDR3 sequences, 15% to 20% of which appear only once. Sequencing used PBMCs, mostly from graft donor cells, obtained 360 days after TCRalphabeta/CD19-depleted stem cell transplant. The receptors shown here come from a boy under three years old who had a stem cell transplant for Wiskott-Aldrich syndrome, so the T cells may come from the graft donor.

There are a few counts of this clonotype. J is TRBJ1-1 and V is TRBV5-1; 9 nucleotides line up with TRBD1. There are 15 residues in the CDR3. Trimming removed 4 bases from V and 4 bases from J; junction bases left unmatched: 8. CDR1 is SGHRS and CDR2 is YFSETQ in the germline V gene. CDR3 protein: CASSVEQGARTEAFF. The CDR3 DNA reads TGCGCCAGCAGCGTAGAACAGGGGGCGCGCACTGAAGCTTTCTTT.

This clonotype was found a few times. The rearrangement uses TRBV19 and TRBJ2-5; 8 bases align to TRBD2. The trim removed 6 bases at V and 4 bases at J, leaving 4 bases unmatched. The CDR3 totals 13 residues. Germline lookup yields CDR1 LNHDA and CDR2 SQIVND (reference sequence). The CDR3 loop reads CASSPGRVETQYF. DNA for the CDR3: TGTGCCAGTAGCCCCGGGAGGGTAGAGACCCAGTACTTC.

This clonotype was observed at least ten times. The V gene is TRBV5-1, the J gene TRBJ2-3, with D hard to call. Germline V gene sequence: CDR1 SGHRS, CDR2 YFSETQ. This CDR3 has 15 amino acids. V was cut by 0 bases and J by 4 bases, with 12 bases left in between. CDR3 DNA: TGCGCCAGCAGCTTGGACGGGTTGAGCGCAGATACGCAGTATTTT. Encoded protein: CASSLDGLSADTQYF.

This clonotype was seen only a few times. The chain couples TRBV5-1 to TRBJ2-2; D is possibly TRBD2 (6 bases). CDR1 and CDR2 from the germline V gene are SGHRS and YFSETQ. The CDR3 is 17 residues long. Between the trimmed V and J ends, which lost 2 bases and 3 bases, there was a span of 17 bases. CDR3 DNA sequence: TGCGCCAGCAGCTTTATCCCCGGGACTTCCGACACCGGGGAGCTGTTTTTT. Amino acid sequence: CASSFIPGTSDTGELFF.

This clonotype was seen repeatedly, ten times or more. The chain has TRBV20-1 and TRBJ1-2; D remains unclear. The CDR3 is 15 residues long. The V gene lost 0 bases and the J gene lost 2 bases, with 13 bases spanning the gap. Germline-derived CDR1 and CDR2 are DFQATT and SNEGSKA (reference sequence). The CDR3 DNA is TGCAGTGCTAGAGATCCTTGGAGTTGGAACTATGGCTACACCTTC. Its protein is CSARDPWSWNYGYTF.

The table lists this clonotype with many counts. V usage is TRBV7-8 and J usage is TRBJ2-2; D not certain. V lost 0 bases to trimming and J lost 4 bases, with 6 bases between them. Germline V lookup: CDR1 SGHVS, CDR2 FQNEAQ. There are 14 residues in the CDR3. The CDR3 DNA sequence: TGTGCCAGCAGCTTAGCAGGGCCCACCGGGGAGCTGTTTTTT. Translating gives CASSLAGPTGELFF.

The V call is TRBV12-3 or TRBV12-4, the J call TRBJ1-1; the match to TRBD1 covers 7 bases. V lost 5 bases and J lost 11; bases outside the gene matches: 11. The CDR3 contains 13 residues. CDR3 residues: CASSPRQGLRAFF. The CDR3 region has the DNA TGTGCCAGCAGTCCCCGACAGGGTTTGCGGGCTTTCTTT.

This clonotype has only a few counts. The chain has TRBV7-9 and TRBJ1-2, with unresolved D. The CDR3 sequence is 12 residues long. The germline V gene encodes CDR1 SEHNR and CDR2 FQNEAQ (reference sequence). V gave up 3 bases and J gave up 11 bases, with 13 bases separating them. The CDR3 reads CASSFLGRDYTF. In DNA, the CDR3 is TGTGCCAGCAGCTTTTTAGGACGGGATTACACCTTC.

This chain links TRBV7-9 with TRBJ2-5; a possible D gene is TRBD1 (6 bases). V dropped 4 bases and J dropped 5 bases, with 14 bases sitting between them. Germline V gives CDR1 SEHNR, CDR2 FQNEAQ (reference sequence). The CDR3 is made up of 14 amino acids. The chain's CDR3 is CASSYTGRWETQYF. CDR3 DNA sequence: TGTGCCAGCAGCTATACAGGGAGATGGGAGACCCAGTACTTC.

This clonotype was counted ten times or more. The chain is built from TRBV5-1 and TRBJ2-3, with D perhaps matching TRBD1 (6 bases). Germline CDR1 SGHRS, CDR2 YFSETQ. V was clipped by 3 bases and J by 1 base, with 12 bases between them. This CDR3 region has 15 residues. In nucleotides, the CDR3 is TGCGCCAGCAGCTCAGGGGTGAAAGGCACAGATACGCAGTATTTT. It yields the protein CASSSGVKGTDTQYF.

J is TRBJ1-2 and V is TRBV11-2; D call uncertain. V was trimmed by 1 base and J by 8 bases, leaving 20 bases between them. CDR1 is SGHAT, CDR2 FQNNGV, per germline. The length of the CDR3 is 16 residues. This chain's CDR3 is CASSLVPHVEVVGYTF. The CDR3 nucleotides read TGTGCCAGCAGCTTAGTACCCCATGTCGAGGTGGTGGGCTACACCTTC.

The V call is TRBV10-3, the J call TRBJ2-1, with 7 bases matching TRBD2. CDR3 length: 14 amino acids. V lost 8 bases, J lost 7 bases, and 11 bases stayed unmatched. Germline values: CDR1 ENHRY, CDR2 SYGVKD. The CDR3 here is CAIGTATSMNEQFF. CDR3 in DNA: TGTGCCATCGGTACCGCGACTAGCATGAATGAGCAGTTCTTC.

CDR3 bases: TGTGCCAGCAAAAAGAATGGCGCAGATACGCAGTATTTT. This encodes CASKKNGADTQYF. The V gene is TRBV6-2 or TRBV6-3, the J gene TRBJ2-3; D gene uncertain. There are 13 residues in the CDR3. From germline, CDR1 is MNHEY and CDR2 SVGEGT. The germline V and J ends were trimmed by 7 bases and 4 bases, with 12 bases remaining between them.

This clonotype was seen ten or more times. The J gene is TRBJ2-7, the V gene TRBV29-1; 8 positions match TRBD2. The J segment lost 4 bases and the V segment lost 6 bases, leaving 5 bases of the junction unmatched. The germline V gene has CDR1 SQVTM and CDR2 ANQGSEA. This CDR3 has 12 residues. The CDR3 coding sequence is TGCAGCGTGGGACTAGGTTCTTACGAGCAGTACTTC. Its protein is CSVGLGSYEQYF.

This clonotype was seen more than once but under ten times. The chain joins TRBV25-1 to TRBJ2-7; TRBD1 agrees at 7 bases. This CDR3 is 14 amino acids long. The V gene's germline CDR1 is MGHDK and CDR2 SYGVNS. V shed 7 bases and J 4 bases; nucleotides not matched to a gene: 10. In nucleotides, the CDR3 is TGTGCCAGCACCCCCCGTGGCAGGGGGTACGAGCAGTACTTC. Protein product: CASTPRGRGYEQYF.

V is TRBV7-2 and J is TRBJ2-7, with D uncertain. Trimming cost V 3 bases and J 0 bases, with 6 bases left between them. Germline V lookup: CDR1 SGHTA, CDR2 FQGNSA. CDR3 length: 13 residues. The CDR3 DNA reads as TGTGCCAGCAGCTTTGTGCCCTCCTACGAGCAGTACTTC. It encodes CASSFVPSYEQYF.

This clonotype appeared a few times. The chain links TRBV10-3 to TRBJ2-5; the D gene is possibly TRBD2 (5 bases). CDR3 length: 15 amino acids. Germline loops: CDR1 ENHRY, CDR2 SYGVKD. Trimming took 3 bases from V and 4 from J, leaving 15 bases between them. The DNA of the CDR3 is TGTGCCATCAGTGACTCCACTAGTTTAGGAGAGACCCAGTACTTC. Translation gives CAISDSTSLGETQYF.

Only a few counts were recorded for this clonotype. J is TRBJ2-3 and V is TRBV24-1, with D perhaps matching TRBD1 or TRBD2 (5 bases each). The CDR3 sequence is 15 residues long. V was trimmed by 4 bases and J by 2 bases, leaving 12 bases between them. Germline assignment: CDR1 KGHDR and CDR2 SFDVKD. CDR3 in DNA: TGTGCCACCAGTGACACGGGACGGACCACAGATACGCAGTATTTT. Amino acid sequence: CATSDTGRTTDTQYF.

The chain employs TRBV29-1 and TRBJ2-4; D gene ambiguous. V was trimmed by 7 bases and J by 7 bases, leaving 14 bases between them. The CDR3 totals 12 residues. Germline V gives CDR1 SQVTM, CDR2 ANQGSEA. The CDR3 region has the DNA TGCAGCGCCTTAGTTAATGGGAACATTCAGTACTTC. As protein: CSALVNGNIQYF.

V gene TRBV20-1 combines with J gene TRBJ2-7; tentative D call: TRBD1 (6 bases). Trimming took 6 bases from V and 1 from J, leaving 16 bases between them. This CDR3 comprises 14 residues. Germline assignment: CDR1 DFQATT and CDR2 SNEGSKA (reference sequence). CDR3 bases: TGCAGTGCGGCGAGGGGGACCCAATCCTACGAGCAGTACTTC. Translated, it gives CSAARGTQSYEQYF.

In this sample, this clonotype turned up a few times. The chain couples TRBV5-1 to TRBJ2-1; 15 nucleotides align to TRBD2. Germline V gene sequence: CDR1 SGHRS, CDR2 YFSETQ. There are 18 residues in the CDR3. V trimming: 3 bases; J trimming: 1 base; junction bases outside the gene matches: 5. In DNA, the CDR3 is TGCGCCAGCAGCTCGGGACTAGCGGGGGGTCATTCCTACAATGAGCAGTTCTTC. Amino acid sequence: CASSSGLAGGHSYNEQFF. The full variable domain, completed using reference TRBV5-1 and TRBJ2-1, is KAGVTQTPRYLIKTRGQQVTLSCSPISGHRSVSWYQQTPGQGLQFLFEYFSETQRNKGNFPGRFSGRQFSNSRSEMNVSTLELGDSALYLCASSSGLAGGHSYNEQFFGPGTRLTVL.

The chain uses TRBV18 and TRBJ2-1; D is undetermined. V lost 2 bases and J lost 4, with 12 bases in between. CDR3 size: 15 residues. Germline CDR1 reads KGHSH; CDR2 reads LQKENI. CDR3 nucleotides: TGTGCCAGCTCACCAGGGCTAGTAGTGTACAATGAGCAGTTCTTC. This codes for CASSPGLVVYNEQFF. The whole variable domain, filled in from reference TRBV18 and TRBJ2-1, reads NAGVMQNPRHLVRRRGQEARLRCSPMKGHSHVYWYRQLPEEGLKFMVYLQKENIIDESGMPKERFSAEFPKEGPSILRIQQVVRGDSAAYFCASSPGLVVYNEQFFGPGTRLTVL.

There are a few counts of this clonotype. This sequence joins TRBV18 and TRBJ2-7; the D is unclear. Trimming took off 3 bases at V and 2 bases at J, with 14 bases between the two ends. Germline CDR1 and CDR2: KGHSH and LQKENI. The CDR3 is 15 amino acids. CDR3: CASSPVGPFTYEQYF. The CDR3 DNA reads TGTGCCAGCTCACCGGTAGGTCCCTTTACCTACGAGCAGTACTTC.

DNA for the CDR3: TGTGCCAGCAGCCCGTTAGCGGGAGGGCCGGGAGATACGCAGTATTTT. It yields the protein CASSPLAGGPGDTQYF. The V and J genes are TRBV3-1 and TRBJ2-3; 11 nucleotides align to TRBD2. V lost 4 bases, J lost 5 bases, and 8 bases stayed unmatched. This CDR3 has 16 amino acids. The germline V gene has CDR1 LGHDT and CDR2 YNNKEL (reference sequence).

V and J are TRBV5-1 and TRBJ2-7, with D unclear. The CDR3 contains 13 residues. The ends were cut back, 2 bases at V and 2 bases at J, with 8 bases in the middle. Per germline, CDR1 SGHRS and CDR2 YFSETQ. The CDR3 is CASSFWGTYEQYF. CDR3 sequence (DNA): TGCGCCAGCAGCTTCTGGGGAACCTACGAGCAGTACTTC.

The chain recombines TRBV28 with TRBJ2-1, with D maybe TRBD2 (6 bases). Germline assignment: CDR1 MDHEN and CDR2 SYDVKM. The CDR3 runs to 11 residues. The V end lost 7 bases, the J end lost 6 bases, and 7 bases lay between the germline ends. CDR3 region: CASIGGNEQFF. In DNA, the CDR3 is TGTGCCAGCATCGGGGGCAATGAGCAGTTCTTC.